The 18 T cell receptor beta chains given below trace back to one sample, sequenced in a study of T-cell memory formation after mild COVID-19. TCRdb reprocessed the 5' RACE reads via MiXCR and lists one record per CDR3 protein. Of roughly 510,000 distinct CDR3 sequences listed, roughly 17% are singletons. The specimen sequenced was PBMCs or a T cell subset sorted from them (not recorded which). The receptors stem from an adult woman who had mild COVID-19 (a few samples of this study predate the infection). Cell type and time point are not known.

The rearrangement uses TRBV20-1 and TRBJ2-1; TRBD2 aligns across 8 bases. Germline loops: CDR1 DFQATT, CDR2 SNEGSKA (reference sequence). The CDR3 has 20 residues. The junction had 16 bases not matched to a gene; V was cut back by 0 bases and J by 0 bases. CDR3: CSARDTSGNYRPSSYNEQFF. The CDR3 DNA sequence: TGCAGTGCTAGAGACACTAGCGGAAACTACAGACCGAGCTCCTACAATGAGCAGTTCTTC.

The CDR3: CASSLSPSGYNTYNEQFF. The CDR3 DNA reads as TGTGCCAGCAGCTTATCGCCTAGCGGGTACAACACCTACAATGAGCAGTTCTTC. V usage is TRBV7-3 and J usage is TRBJ2-1; 8 bases fit TRBD2. J gave up 2 bases and V 2 bases, and 11 bases lay outside the gene matches. The CDR3 runs 18 residues. In germline, CDR1 is SGHTA, CDR2 FQGTGA.

The chain recombines TRBV12-3 or TRBV12-4 with TRBJ2-1, with TRBD2 matching over 10 bases. V was clipped by 5 bases and J by 12 bases; unmatched bases: 10. The CDR3 is 14 residues long. Here the CDR3 DNA reads TGTGCCAGCAGTCCGGGACTAGCGCCCCTGGGGCAGTTCTTC. It yields the protein CASSPGLAPLGQFF.

CDR3 sequence: CASSLAVPDTQYF. DNA of the CDR3: TGTGCCAGCAGCTTAGCGGTTCCGGATACGCAGTATTTT. The genes are TRBV7-9 and TRBJ2-3; D not resolved. Between the trimmed V and J ends, which lost 0 bases and 6 bases, there was a span of 7 bases. This CDR3 has 13 residues. CDR1 and CDR2 (germline): SEHNR, FQNEAQ (reference sequence).

The genes are TRBV9 and TRBJ1-4; TRBD1 might be the D (5 bases). Deletions cut 3 bases from V and 0 bases from J, with 18 bases between. Germline V gene lookup returns CDR1 SGDLS and CDR2 YYNGEE. The CDR3 extends over 18 amino acids. The CDR3 spells CASSAPQGGIATNEKLFF. CDR3 nucleotides: TGTGCCAGCAGCGCGCCGCAGGGAGGGATTGCAACTAATGAAAAACTGTTTTTT.

The V and J genes are TRBV10-3 and TRBJ2-3; weak D call: TRBD2 (5 bases). CDR3 length equals 14 residues. Per germline, CDR1 ENHRY and CDR2 SYGVKD. V lost 3 bases to trimming and J lost 4 bases, with 11 bases between them. The CDR3 DNA reads TGTGCCATCAGTGATGCGCGGGCCCCAGATACGCAGTATTTT. Amino acids: CAISDARAPDTQYF.

This chain uses TRBV6-5 with TRBJ1-2; 8 bases align to TRBD1. CDR1 MNHEY and CDR2 SVGAGI come from the germline V gene. This CDR3 spans 14 amino acids. The J segment lost 0 bases and the V segment lost 9 bases, leaving 6 bases of the junction unmatched. CDR3 bases: TGTGCCAGTAGGCCGGACAGGGCTAACTATGGCTACACCTTC. Protein: CASRPDRANYGYTF.

The chain employs TRBV29-1 and TRBJ2-1; 7 positions agree with TRBD2. V was pared by 3 bases and J by 5 bases, with 16 bases of the junction left unmatched. The CDR3 has 17 residues. Germline V gives CDR1 SQVTM, CDR2 ANQGSEA. CDR3 sequence (DNA): TGCAGCGTTGATGCTCGGACGAGACTAGCCTTGGACAATGAGCAGTTCTTC. The encoded protein is CSVDARTRLALDNEQFF.

This clonotype occurred a few times. The chain carries TRBV7-8 and TRBJ2-5; a weak D match, TRBD1 (6 bases). The CDR3 has 15 residues. Germline loops: CDR1 SGHVS, CDR2 FQNEAQ. Deletions cut 0 bases from V and 2 bases from J, with 10 bases between. The CDR3 DNA sequence: TGTGCCAGCAGCTTAGCGCGGACAGTACAAGAGACCCAGTACTTC. This encodes CASSLARTVQETQYF.

This chain joins TRBV5-1 and TRBJ2-1, with D possibly matching TRBD2 (6 bases). The germline V gene has CDR1 SGHRS and CDR2 YFSETQ. This CDR3 spans 14 amino acids. V was pared by 2 bases and J by 2 bases, with 8 bases between. CDR3 bases: TGCGCCAGCAGCTTCGGGAGTACCTACAATGAGCAGTTCTTC. It codes for CASSFGSTYNEQFF.

This chain links TRBV7-9 with TRBJ1-1; 7 bases align to TRBD1. The V gene end was trimmed by 1 base and the J gene end by 5 bases; junction bases not matched to a gene: 4. CDR3 length equals 14 residues. The germline gives CDR1 SEHNR, CDR2 FQNEAQ (reference sequence). CDR3 amino acids: CASSLDPGQTEAFF. CDR3 nucleotides: TGTGCCAGCAGCTTAGATCCGGGACAGACTGAAGCTTTCTTT.

V usage is TRBV7-9 and J usage is TRBJ1-1, with 9 bases lining up with TRBD1. The germline V gene encodes CDR1 SEHNR and CDR2 FQNEAQ (reference sequence). The trim removed 6 bases at V and 0 bases at J, leaving 8 bases unmatched. This CDR3 has 16 amino acids. For the CDR3, the DNA is TGTGCCAGCAGACCTGGACAGGGGCCGATGAACACTGAAGCTTTCTTT. Its translation: CASRPGQGPMNTEAFF.

This chain uses TRBV9 with TRBJ2-5, with 11 bases lining up with TRBD2. The CDR3 covers 14 residues. Germline CDR1 is SGDLS and CDR2 is YYNGEE. The V and J ends lost 0 bases and 5 bases, in that order; junction bases with no gene match: 0. The CDR3 sequence is CASSVGTSGETQYF. The CDR3 DNA follows: TGTGCCAGCAGCGTAGGGACTAGCGGGGAGACCCAGTACTTC.

This rearrangement joins TRBV14 to TRBJ2-3; 9 bases fit TRBD1. Germline-derived CDR1 and CDR2 are SGHDN and FVKESK. This CDR3 has 15 residues. With 2 bases clipped from V and 4 bases from J, the junction kept 4 bases outside the gene matches. CDR3 sequence (DNA): TGTGCCAGCAGCCAAACAAGACAGGGGGCAGATACGCAGTATTTT. It translates to CASSQTRQGADTQYF.

The CDR3 nucleotides read TGTGCCAGGGGGAGGGGGATCGGGGAGCTGTTTTTT. It codes for CARGRGIGELFF. This chain connects TRBV6-1 to TRBJ2-2; D is perhaps TRBD2 (7 bases). The V and J ends lost 9 bases and 7 bases respectively, with 12 bases between them. The CDR3 is 12 residues long. Germline lookup yields CDR1 MNHNS and CDR2 SASEGT.

V usage is TRBV3-1 and J usage is TRBJ2-2, with 10 bases identical to TRBD1. With V trimmed by 4 bases and J by 4 bases, 6 bases remained unmatched. Germline V gives CDR1 LGHDT, CDR2 YNNKEL (reference sequence). The CDR3 spans 16 residues. CDR3 sequence (DNA): TGTGCCAGCAGCCTGACAGGGGGCATGGGCACCGGGGAGCTGTTTTTT. Amino acids: CASSLTGGMGTGELFF.

This clonotype has just a few counts. The V call is TRBV7-2, the J call TRBJ2-3; 15 bases are a match to TRBD2. The CDR3 is made up of 18 amino acids. Germline V gene data show CDR1 as SGHTA and CDR2 as FQGNSA. Trimming removed 4 bases from V and 7 bases from J; junction bases left unmatched: 12. DNA of the CDR3: TGTGCCAGCAGCTCACAGAAGGGACTAGCGGGAGGAGGGAATACGCAGTATTTT. Translating it yields CASSSQKGLAGGGNTQYF.

In its sample, this clonotype was seen a few times. This sequence joins TRBV12-3 or TRBV12-4 and TRBJ2-5; 10 bases are a match to TRBD1. V trimming: 6 bases; J trimming: 5 bases; junction bases outside the gene matches: 9. The CDR3 spans 15 residues. Here the CDR3 reads CASRRQGAVRETQYF. CDR3 sequence (DNA): TGTGCCAGCAGGAGACAGGGGGCGGTGAGGGAGACCCAGTACTTC.